Presented here are 11 T cell receptor beta chains from one specimen sequenced in a study of blood T cell repertoires in COVID-19. Clones were read by immunoSEQ multiplex PCR, and TCRdb kept only the in-frame ones, dropping some. The sample yields approximately 52,000 clones, approximately 90% seen once. The sample consisted of peripheral blood. These receptors all stem from a man in his fifties with acute or convalescent COVID-19.

This sequence joins TRBV2 and TRBJ2-2, with 11 bases matching TRBD2. The V gene end was trimmed by 5 bases and the J gene end by 4 bases; junction bases not matched to a gene: 6. The CDR3 consists of 16 residues. The germline CDR1 and CDR2 sequences are SNHLY and FYNNEI. The CDR3: CASSPRTSGSTGELFF. CDR3 in DNA: TGTGCCAGCAGTCCCAGAACTAGCGGGAGCACCGGGGAGCTGTTTTTT.

The chain recombines TRBV7-9 with TRBJ2-2; D is possibly TRBD1 (5 bases). CDR1 is SEHNR, CDR2 FQNEAQ, per germline (reference sequence). V was trimmed by 2 bases and J by 7 bases, leaving 5 bases between them. The CDR3 sequence is 12 residues long. The DNA for the CDR3 is TGTGCCAGCAGCTTACAGGGCGGGGAGCTGTTTTTT. Translated, it gives CASSLQGGELFF.

This chain joins TRBV19 and TRBJ2-3; 10 positions match TRBD1. After removal of 3 bases from V and 3 bases from J, the junction contained 3 bases not matched to a gene. The germline gives CDR1 LNHDA, CDR2 SQIVND (reference sequence). The CDR3 spans 15 residues. The CDR3 DNA reads TGTGCCAGTAGTATGGACAGGGGGGAGACAGATACGCAGTATTTT. This codes for CASSMDRGETDTQYF.

The chain joins TRBV10-2 to TRBJ1-5, with 11 bases identical to TRBD1. The germline V gene has CDR1 WSHSY and CDR2 SAAADI. Trimming took 6 bases from V and 6 from J; bases not matched to a gene: 4. The CDR3 consists of 14 residues. The CDR3 is CASSTGTGGQPQHF. In DNA form, the CDR3 reads TGCGCCAGCAGCACCGGGACAGGGGGTCAGCCCCAGCATTTT.

V gene TRBV7-3 combines with J gene TRBJ2-1; 12 bases are shared with TRBD1. The CDR3 consists of 16 residues. V was clipped by 5 bases and J by 6 bases; unmatched bases: 8. Germline V gene sequence: CDR1 SGHTA, CDR2 FQGTGA. CDR3 amino acids: CASSTPGQGAVNEQFF. CDR3 sequence (DNA): TGTGCCAGCAGCACCCCGGGACAGGGGGCGGTCAATGAGCAGTTCTTC.

The count of this clone is one. The sample carries other DNA sequences with the same CDR3. The CDR3 protein is CASSGQGNTEAFF. CDR3 bases: TGTGCCAGCAGTGGACAGGGTAACACTGAAGCTTTCTTT. The chain joins TRBV2 to TRBJ1-1, with 7 nucleotides matching TRBD1. With V trimmed by 4 bases and J by 2 bases, 1 base remained unmatched. The CDR3 sequence is 13 residues long. Per germline, CDR1 SNHLY and CDR2 FYNNEI.

The chain is built from TRBV3-1 (or the pseudogene TRBV3-2) and TRBJ2-7, with TRBD2 matching over 11 bases. This CDR3 is 14 amino acids long. The V gene's germline CDR1 is LGHDT and CDR2 YNNKEL (reference sequence). V lost 4 bases to trimming and J lost 1 base; unmatched junction nucleotides: 0. Written as DNA, the CDR3 is TGTGCCAGCAGCCTAGCGGGGGGGTCCTACGAGCAGTACTTC. This translates into CASSLAGGSYEQYF.

The chain carries TRBV7-3 and TRBJ2-1; 13 positions match TRBD2. The V and J ends lost 5 bases and 6 bases, in that order; junction bases with no gene match: 4. The CDR3 extends over 15 amino acids. Germline values: CDR1 SGHTA, CDR2 FQGTGA. The CDR3 DNA sequence: TGTGCCAGCAGCCCCGGGACTAGCGGGGTCAATGAGCAGTTCTTC. This translates into CASSPGTSGVNEQFF.

This sequence joins TRBV5-4 and TRBJ2-2; 13 bases agree with TRBD2. The junction had 6 bases not matched to a gene; V was cut back by 4 bases and J by 9 bases. The CDR3 sequence is 15 residues long. Germline V gene sequence: CDR1 SGHNT, CDR2 YYREEE (reference sequence). The CDR3 loop is CASSIPTSGGRELFF. In nucleotides, the CDR3 is TGTGCCAGCAGCATACCGACTAGCGGGGGGAGGGAGCTGTTTTTT.

The rearrangement links TRBV19 to TRBJ2-3, with 10 bases fitting TRBD2. This CDR3 has 16 residues. Germline CDR1 reads LNHDA; CDR2 reads SQIVND (reference sequence). The ends lost 5 bases at V and 0 bases at J; junction bases unmatched: 5. The DNA for the CDR3 is TGTGCCAGTAGTCCCGGGACTAGCGCTAGCACAGATACGCAGTATTTT. This translates into CASSPGTSASTDTQYF.

The rearrangement links TRBV30 to TRBJ1-2, with 7 bases fitting TRBD1. V lost 3 bases to trimming and J lost 8 bases; unmatched junction nucleotides: 9. There are 13 residues in the CDR3. In germline, CDR1 is GTSNPN, CDR2 SVGIG (reference sequence). The CDR3 region is CAWRGQLAYGYTF. CDR3 DNA: TGTGCCTGGAGGGGACAGCTAGCGTACGGCTACACCTTC.